These 8 T cell receptor beta chains came from one sample sequenced in a study of T cells after yellow fever vaccination. TCRdb re-derived calls from the 5' RACE reads in MiXCR, one entry per CDR3 protein. The sample holds about 52,000 distinct CDR3 sequences, 6.5% to 8% seen once. The sequenced sample was CD8+ T cells not binding an NS4B(214-222) dextramer, sorted from PBMCs, obtained approximately 47 days after the first yellow fever vaccination. Source of these receptors: a man younger than 35 who received the YFV17D yellow fever vaccine.

This clonotype was counted ten times or more. This chain joins TRBV12-3 or TRBV12-4 and TRBJ1-2; 9 bases align to TRBD1. CDR3 length: 16 amino acids. V lost 3 bases, J lost 0 bases, and 5 bases stayed unmatched. The CDR3 nucleotides are TGTGCCAGCAGTTTGGACAGGGGCGATCCTAACTATGGCTACACCTTC. Translated, it gives CASSLDRGDPNYGYTF.

This clonotype was detected only a few times. CDR3 bases: TGTGCCAGCAGTTACTCTGTCCGGGACCCTCCTAAGGACACCGGGGAGCTGTTTTTT. This translates into CASSYSVRDPPKDTGELFF. The chain joins TRBV6-5 to TRBJ2-2; D could derive from TRBD1 or TRBD2 (5 bases each). Trimming removed 0 bases at V and 3 bases at J, with 20 bases between. The CDR3 contains 19 residues. Germline loops: CDR1 MNHEY, CDR2 SVGAGI.

The chain uses TRBV4-3 and TRBJ1-5; D remains ambiguous. The CDR3 loop spans 18 amino acids. Trimming took 0 bases from V and 0 from J, leaving 15 bases between them. Germline CDR1 is LGHNA and CDR2 is YSLEER. This CDR3 reads CASSQDPPGLYSNQPQHF. As DNA, the CDR3 is TGCGCCAGCAGCCAAGATCCCCCAGGACTCTATAGCAATCAGCCCCAGCATTTT.

This clonotype has at least ten counts. This chain links TRBV4-1 with TRBJ2-7; either TRBD1 or TRBD2 may supply D (7 bases each). The CDR3 runs to 14 residues. The germline V gene encodes CDR1 MGHRA and CDR2 YSYEKL. Trimming left V 1 base short and J 2 bases short, with 9 bases between. CDR3 nucleotides: TGCGCCAGCAGCCAAGCAGGGGGGGCCTACGAGCAGTACGTC. It encodes CASSQAGGAYEQYV.

This clonotype was detected many times. The chain recombines TRBV27 with TRBJ2-7; weak D call: TRBD2 (5 bases). This CDR3 comprises 14 residues. The germline V and J ends were trimmed by 3 bases and 0 bases, with 9 bases remaining between them. Germline V gene sequence: CDR1 MNHEY, CDR2 SMNVEV (reference sequence). CDR3 sequence: CASSLSGVSYEQYF. The CDR3 DNA reads TGTGCCAGCAGTTTGAGCGGTGTCTCCTACGAGCAGTACTTC.

This clonotype was observed at least ten times. The chain combines TRBV29-1 with TRBJ1-5, with 8 positions matching TRBD1. V gave up 6 bases and J gave up 6 bases; unmatched junction bases: 7. The CDR3 has 13 amino acids. The germline gives CDR1 SQVTM, CDR2 ANQGSEA. The CDR3 region is CSVGQGAGQPQHF. The CDR3 bases are TGCAGCGTCGGACAGGGAGCGGGTCAGCCCCAGCATTTT.

In this sample, this clonotype turned up many times. The V and J genes are TRBV7-9 and TRBJ2-2, with D perhaps TRBD1 or TRBD2 (5 bases each). Trimming pared 4 bases from V and 8 bases from J, leaving 14 bases between. Germline values: CDR1 SEHNR, CDR2 FQNEAQ (reference sequence). CDR3 length: 14 residues. The CDR3 DNA reads as TGTGCCAGCAGCTGGGACCCGAGTCCGGGGGAGCTGTTTTTT. Protein product: CASSWDPSPGELFF.

This chain connects TRBV7-9 to TRBJ1-5; 8 bases fit TRBD1. The germline CDR1 and CDR2 sequences are SEHNR and FQNEAQ (reference sequence). The CDR3 covers 15 residues. With V trimmed by 5 bases and J by 5 bases, 8 bases remained unmatched. CDR3 region: CASSPGTGAHQPQHF. The CDR3 DNA is TGTGCCAGCAGCCCAGGGACAGGCGCCCATCAGCCCCAGCATTTT.